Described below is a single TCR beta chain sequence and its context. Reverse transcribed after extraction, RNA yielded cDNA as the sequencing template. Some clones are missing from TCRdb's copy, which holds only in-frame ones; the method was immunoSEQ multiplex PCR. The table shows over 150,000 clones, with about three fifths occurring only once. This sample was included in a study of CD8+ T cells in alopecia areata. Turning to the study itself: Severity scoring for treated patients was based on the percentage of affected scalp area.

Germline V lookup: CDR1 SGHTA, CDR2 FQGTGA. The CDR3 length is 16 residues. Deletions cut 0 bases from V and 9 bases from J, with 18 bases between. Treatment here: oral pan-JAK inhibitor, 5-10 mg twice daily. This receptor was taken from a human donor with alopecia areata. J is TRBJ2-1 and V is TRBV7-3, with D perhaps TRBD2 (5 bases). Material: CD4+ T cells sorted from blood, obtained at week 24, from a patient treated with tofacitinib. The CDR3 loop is CASSLTGGSIKREQFF. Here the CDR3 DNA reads TGTGCCAGCAGCTTAACAGGTGGGAGTATCAAACGTGAGCAGTTCTTC.